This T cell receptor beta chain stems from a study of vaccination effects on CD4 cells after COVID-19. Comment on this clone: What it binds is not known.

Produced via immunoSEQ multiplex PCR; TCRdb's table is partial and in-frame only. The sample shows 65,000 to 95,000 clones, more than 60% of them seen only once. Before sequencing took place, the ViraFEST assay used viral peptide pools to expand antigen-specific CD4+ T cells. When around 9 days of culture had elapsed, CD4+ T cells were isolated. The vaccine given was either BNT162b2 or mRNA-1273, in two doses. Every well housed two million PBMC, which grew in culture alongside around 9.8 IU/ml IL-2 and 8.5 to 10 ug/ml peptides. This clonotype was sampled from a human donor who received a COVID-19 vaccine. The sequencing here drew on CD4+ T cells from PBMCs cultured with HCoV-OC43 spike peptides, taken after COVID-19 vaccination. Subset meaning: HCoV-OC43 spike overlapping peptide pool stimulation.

CDR3 loop: CASSQDSGVRNTEAFF. The CDR3 region has the DNA TGTGCCAGCAGCCAAGATTCAGGGGTTAGGAACACTGAAGCTTTCTTT. This chain links TRBV3-1 (or the pseudogene TRBV3-2) with TRBJ1-1; D may be TRBD1 (6 bases). There are 16 residues in the CDR3. CDR1 LGHDT and CDR2 YNNKEL come from the germline V gene (reference sequence). Trimming shortened V by 0 bases and J by 1 base, and 12 bases separated the two germline ends.